This passage covers 18 T cell receptor beta chains from one sample sequenced in a study of spatial heterogeneity in lung cancer. Study results and caveats: How many expanded intratumoral alpha and beta TCRs were present tracked the tumor mutation count, which was a count of nonsynonymous mutations.

TCRdb used MiXCR to reprocess the 5' RACE reads, holding one entry per CDR3 protein. The table has approximately 9,500 distinct CDR3 sequences, roughly an eighth seen once. The sample's time point: sample taken at primary tumor resection. Their recognized antigens are unknown. This sample comprised lung tumor tissue, obtained at surgery. The receptor source for this set is a male donor with early-stage non-small cell lung cancer.

Regarding this clonotype: This beta chain is an unintended read in a library built for alpha chains; its size means little. This chain connects TRBV12-3 or TRBV12-4 to TRBJ2-2; 7 bases are a match to TRBD2. V shed 2 bases and J 4 bases; nucleotides not matched to a gene: 16. This CDR3 comprises 19 residues. The CDR3 reads CASSLSPSGYELGTGELFF. In nucleotides, the CDR3 is TGTGCCAGCAGTTTAAGCCCTAGCGGATACGAACTGGGCACCGGGGAGCTGTTTTTT.

This clonotype is judged medium-sized. Since the library was made to target alpha chains, this beta chain is a stray read and its abundance is not meaningful. V and J are TRBV29-1 and TRBJ2-3; TRBD2 matches at 12 bases. The length of the CDR3 is 17 residues. Trimming cost V 6 bases and J 2 bases; bases outside gene matches: 12. Germline CDR1 is SQVTM and CDR2 is ANQGSEA. In DNA, the CDR3 is TGCAGCGTCTCCTTCCAGACTAGCGGGGGATACACAGATACGCAGTATTTT. Amino acid sequence: CSVSFQTSGGYTDTQYF.

By sample share, this clonotype is medium-sized (0.01 to 0.1%). Within a library made for alpha chains, this beta chain is off target, and its count is uninformative. The chain employs TRBV6-5 and TRBJ1-2; 9 bases agree with TRBD1. J gave up 2 bases and V 0 bases, and 1 base lay outside the gene matches. Germline V gives CDR1 MNHEY, CDR2 SVGAGI. The CDR3 contains 15 residues. CDR3 sequence (DNA): TGTGCCAGCAGTTACTCCGGACAGGGGAACTATGGCTACACCTTC. Translating gives CASSYSGQGNYGYTF.

This clonotype is termed medium-sized (0.01 to 0.1%). This beta chain is off target for a library built for alpha chains, so its abundance means little. This chain links TRBV5-1 with TRBJ2-1; D could derive from TRBD1 or TRBD2 (6 bases each). From germline, CDR1 is SGHRS and CDR2 YFSETQ. Trimming shortened V by 0 bases and J by 2 bases, and 12 bases separated the two germline ends. This CDR3 comprises 16 residues. Written as DNA, the CDR3 is TGCGCCAGCAGCTTGGGGGGGGACACCCCCTACAATGAGCAGTTCTTC. It yields the protein CASSLGGDTPYNEQFF. The variable domain in full, with the rest retrieved from reference TRBV5-1 and TRBJ2-1, is KAGVTQTPRYLIKTRGQQVTLSCSPISGHRSVSWYQQTPGQGLQFLFEYFSETQRNKGNFPGRFSGRQFSNSRSEMNVSTLELGDSALYLCASSLGGDTPYNEQFFGPGTRLTVL.

By proportion, this clonotype is medium-sized (0.01 to 0.1%). This beta chain turned up in a library designed for alpha chains; as an off-target read, its abundance says little. The V and J genes are TRBV18 and TRBJ2-3; D might be TRBD2 (6 bases). CDR3 length: 15 amino acids. Deletions cut 3 bases from V and 2 bases from J, with 12 bases between. Germline CDR1 and CDR2: KGHSH and LQKENI. The CDR3 protein is CASSPAREYTDTQYF. The CDR3 DNA follows: TGTGCCAGCTCACCGGCACGGGAGTACACAGATACGCAGTATTTT.

By sample fraction, this clonotype is medium-sized. This beta chain represents an off-target read in a library built for alpha chains; its size is of limited meaning. The V and J genes are TRBV18 and TRBJ1-6; TRBD1 matches 7 bases. Trimming cost V 3 bases and J 7 bases; bases outside gene matches: 15. This CDR3 has 18 residues. From germline, CDR1 is KGHSH and CDR2 LQKENI. The DNA of the CDR3 is TGTGCCAGCTCACCTAACGTCCGGGACAGAGGACTAAATTCACCCCTCCACTTT. As protein: CASSPNVRDRGLNSPLHF.

In this sample, this clonotype turned up many times. This beta chain lies outside the target of a library built for alpha chains; its clone size means little. The chain is built from TRBV20-1 and TRBJ2-1, with 11 bases matching TRBD2. CDR1 and CDR2 from the germline V gene are DFQATT and SNEGSKA (reference sequence). The CDR3 totals 14 residues. V lost 0 bases, J lost 12 bases, and 7 bases stayed unmatched. In DNA, the CDR3 is TGCAGTGCTAGAGATTTTCTAGCGGGAGGTTCGCAGTTCTTC. As protein: CSARDFLAGGSQFF.

In its sample, this clonotype was seen many times. With the library built for alpha chains, this beta chain is off target and its frequency is not meaningful. The chain carries TRBV4-1 and TRBJ2-7; weak D call: TRBD1 (6 bases). The CDR3 has 13 amino acids. V lost 0 bases, J lost 5 bases, and 8 bases lay in between. Germline CDR1 MGHRA, CDR2 YSYEKL. This CDR3 reads CASSQDYRDEQYF. The CDR3 region has the DNA TGCGCCAGCAGCCAAGATTACAGGGACGAGCAGTACTTC.

As concerns this clonotype: This beta chain is an off-target read within a library intended for alpha chains, so its frequency means little. V usage is TRBV7-8 and J usage is TRBJ2-3; the D gene is possibly TRBD2 (6 bases). The CDR3 runs to 15 residues. Trimming left V 1 base short and J 2 bases short, with 10 bases between. CDR1 is SGHVS and CDR2 is FQNEAQ in the germline V gene. CDR3 nucleotides: TGTGCCAGCAGCTTAGTCGGGGGTCACACAGATACGCAGTATTTT. Its translation is CASSLVGGHTDTQYF.

Worth noting for this clonotype: Being off target in a library aimed at alpha chains, this beta chain has a size of little meaning. The CDR3 DNA follows: TGTGCCAGCACCCCAGGACAGGGAGGGCAGCCCCAGCATTTT. Translation gives CASTPGQGGQPQHF. This rearrangement joins TRBV6-6 to TRBJ1-5; 8 bases fit TRBD1. CDR3 length: 14 residues. Germline V CDR1 and CDR2: MNHNY, SVGAGI (reference sequence). V was clipped by 7 bases and J by 7 bases; unmatched bases: 9.

This clonotype was counted many times. Since the library was made to target alpha chains, this beta chain is a stray read and its abundance is not meaningful. This sequence joins TRBV7-9 and TRBJ2-7, with 7 bases matching TRBD1. The CDR3 has 14 amino acids. V trimming: 5 bases; J trimming: 1 base; junction bases outside the gene matches: 5. CDR1 and CDR2 (germline): SEHNR, FQNEAQ (reference sequence). CDR3 bases: TGTGCCAGCAGCATGAGACAGGGTTCCTACGAGCAGTACTTC. Translating gives CASSMRQGSYEQYF.

This clonotype was found once. The junction departs from germline at one end; a sequencing error may be responsible. Found in a library prepared for alpha chains, this beta chain is an off-target read, and its abundance has little meaning. This chain joins TRBV3-1 and TRBJ1-5; D may be TRBD1 (5 bases). Germline V CDR1 and CDR2: LGHDT, YNNKEL (reference sequence). The CDR3 covers 14 residues. CDR3 residues: CDSSQIAGNQPQHF. The DNA for the CDR3 is TGTGACAGCAGCCAAATAGCAGGGAATCAGCCCCAGCATTTT. The full variable domain, completed using reference TRBV3-1 and TRBJ1-5, is DTAVSQTPKYLVTQMGNDKSIKCEQNLGHDTMYWYKQDSKKFLKIMFSYNNKELIINETVPNRFSPKSPDKAHLNLHINSLELGDSAVYFCDSSQIAGNQPQHFGDGTRLSIL.

By its share, this clonotype is medium-sized. For a library built for alpha chains, this beta chain is a stray read; little rests on its size. The chain couples TRBV7-6 to TRBJ1-1, with TRBD1 matching 9 bases. From germline, CDR1 is SGHVS and CDR2 FNYEAQ. The CDR3 is 14 amino acids. J gave up 8 bases and V 5 bases, and 9 bases lay outside the gene matches. The CDR3 here is CASSEQTGGGEAFF. The CDR3, as DNA: TGTGCCAGCAGCGAGCAAACAGGGGGCGGGGAAGCTTTCTTT.

This clonotype was counted many times. The library was prepared for alpha chains; this beta chain is a stray read, so its frequency means little. The chain has TRBV18 and TRBJ2-7, with TRBD1 matching 7 bases. Germline trimming cut 0 bases from V and 6 bases from J; bases unmatched to any gene: 2. The CDR3 is made up of 13 amino acids. The germline gives CDR1 KGHSH, CDR2 LQKENI. The CDR3 region is CASSPPAGGEQYF. CDR3 bases: TGTGCCAGCTCACCACCGGCAGGGGGCGAGCAGTACTTC.

This clonotype is termed medium-sized. This beta chain turned up in a library designed for alpha chains; as an off-target read, its abundance says little. V usage is TRBV12-3 or TRBV12-4 and J usage is TRBJ2-6, with 8 positions matching TRBD1. The CDR3 loop spans 15 amino acids. Losses at the gene ends were 7 bases for V and 4 bases for J; bases not matched to a gene: 6. As DNA, the CDR3 is TGTGCCAGCAACCGACAGGGGCCCGGGGCCAACGTCCTGACTTTC. This codes for CASNRQGPGANVLTF.

Within the sample, this clonotype is medium-sized. The library was designed around alpha chains, so this beta chain is a stray read whose abundance carries little weight. The gene calls are TRBV20-1 and TRBJ2-3; D gene uncertain. Germline CDR1 DFQATT, CDR2 SNEGSKA (reference sequence). The CDR3 has 11 residues. Trimming took 0 bases from V and 3 from J, leaving 1 base between them. The CDR3 loop is CSARETDTQYF. The CDR3 DNA follows: TGCAGTGCTAGAGAGACAGATACGCAGTATTTT.

This clonotype was observed at least ten times. A library prepared for alpha chains yielded this beta chain as an off-target read; its size is of little meaning. The chain joins TRBV13 to TRBJ1-3; no firm D call. Germline V lookup: CDR1 PRHDT, CDR2 FYEKMQ (reference sequence). The CDR3 is 16 amino acids. The germline V and J ends were trimmed by 2 bases and 0 bases, with 11 bases remaining between them. This chain's CDR3 is CASSLPLSLSGNTIYF. CDR3 nucleotides: TGTGCCAGCAGCTTACCTCTTTCTCTCTCTGGAAACACCATATATTTT. Complete variable domain (other parts from reference TRBV13 and TRBJ1-3): AAGVIQSPRHLIKEKRETATLKCYPIPRHDTVYWYQQGPGQDPQFLISFYEKMQSDKGSIPDRFSAQQFSDYHSELNMSSLELGDSALYFCASSLPLSLSGNTIYFGEGSWLTVV.

Sample share makes this clonotype medium-sized. For a library built for alpha chains, this beta chain is a stray read; little rests on its size. The CDR3 sequence: CASSSRLAGGTDTQYF. The CDR3 region has the DNA TGTGCCAGCAGCAGCCGACTAGCGGGGGGCACAGATACGCAGTATTTT. This chain connects TRBV11-2 to TRBJ2-3; 12 bases fit TRBD2. J was trimmed by 1 base and V by 5 bases; bases with no gene match: 4. Germline CDR1 and CDR2: SGHAT and FQNNGV. The CDR3 covers 16 residues.